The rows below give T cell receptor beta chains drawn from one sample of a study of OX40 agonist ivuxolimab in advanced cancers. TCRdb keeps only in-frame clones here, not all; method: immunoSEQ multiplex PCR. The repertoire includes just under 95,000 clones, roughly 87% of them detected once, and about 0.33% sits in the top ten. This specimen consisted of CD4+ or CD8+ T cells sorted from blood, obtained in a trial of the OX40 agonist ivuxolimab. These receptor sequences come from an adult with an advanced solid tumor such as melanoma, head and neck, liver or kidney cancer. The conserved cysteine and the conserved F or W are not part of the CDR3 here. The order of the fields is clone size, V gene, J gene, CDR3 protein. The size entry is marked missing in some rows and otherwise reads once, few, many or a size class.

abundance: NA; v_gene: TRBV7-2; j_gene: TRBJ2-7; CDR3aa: ASSLNQGRTYEQY
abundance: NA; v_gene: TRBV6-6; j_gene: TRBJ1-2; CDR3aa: RTGTGGINYGYT
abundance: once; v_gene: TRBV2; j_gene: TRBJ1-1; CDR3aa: ASSDPSGQLNTEAF
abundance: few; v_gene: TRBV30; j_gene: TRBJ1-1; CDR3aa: AWVGHSNTEAF
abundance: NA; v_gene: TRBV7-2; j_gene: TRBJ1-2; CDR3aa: ASSPLRDRGQGYGYT
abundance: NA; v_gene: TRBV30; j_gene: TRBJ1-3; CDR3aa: AWSTDSGSGNTIY
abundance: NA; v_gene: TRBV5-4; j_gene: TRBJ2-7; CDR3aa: ASSLVREHEQY
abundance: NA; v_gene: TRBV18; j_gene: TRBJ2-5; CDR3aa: ASSPGRSQETQY
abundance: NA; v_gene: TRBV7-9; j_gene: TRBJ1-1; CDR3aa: ASRLEGNTEAF
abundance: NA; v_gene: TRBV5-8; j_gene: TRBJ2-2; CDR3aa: ASSLRIGGFTGELF
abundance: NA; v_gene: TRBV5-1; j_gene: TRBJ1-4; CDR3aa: ASSLGGWNNEKLF
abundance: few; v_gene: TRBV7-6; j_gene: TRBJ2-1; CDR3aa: ASSLEGGEQF
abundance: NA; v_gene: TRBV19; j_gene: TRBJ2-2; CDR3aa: ASDRAVAGELF
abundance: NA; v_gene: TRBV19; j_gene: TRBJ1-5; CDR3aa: ASSIAGAGGNQPQH
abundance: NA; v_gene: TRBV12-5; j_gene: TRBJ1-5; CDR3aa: ASGTGTGFRNQPQH
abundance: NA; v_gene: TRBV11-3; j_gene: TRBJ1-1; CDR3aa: ASSLGRQGMSTEAF
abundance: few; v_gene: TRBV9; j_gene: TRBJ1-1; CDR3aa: ASSVDEGEGTEAF
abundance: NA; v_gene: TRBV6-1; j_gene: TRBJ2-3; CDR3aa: ASSAFSGVTDTQY
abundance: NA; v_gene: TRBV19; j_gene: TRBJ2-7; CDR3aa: ASSISLPYEQY
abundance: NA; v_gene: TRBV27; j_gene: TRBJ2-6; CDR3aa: ASSSQNRFSGANVLT
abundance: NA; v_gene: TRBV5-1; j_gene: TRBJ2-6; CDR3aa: ASSLAGGRNSGANVLT
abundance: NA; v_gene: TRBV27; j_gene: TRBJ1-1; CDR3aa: ASSSSGTGGSEAF